One sample yielded the 27 T cell receptor beta chains listed below, sequenced in a study of T cells after yellow fever vaccination (dated by TCRdb to between 2018 and 2021). The library was obtained by 5' RACE. The run used an Illumina HiSeq 2500. The public reads were run again by TCRdb, first through fastp at Q25 and then through MiXCR, and only productive beta chains were kept. CDR3 protein duplicates are merged, each entry listing the most common genes and DNA. In all, the sample holds 68,000 or so distinct CDR3 sequences, and just over 6.5% of those were seen once. The top ten clonotypes cover about 40% of the sample. Interpreted using the paper, the treatment or condition label stands for: live attenuated yellow fever vaccine strain. The input for sequencing was CD8+ T cells sorted from PBMCs, taken approximately 47 days after the first yellow fever vaccination. The source is a man aged 18 to 35 who received the YFV17D yellow fever vaccine.

The sample holds many counts of this clonotype. The chain links TRBV11-3 to TRBJ1-1; no firm D call. Germline loops: CDR1 SGHNT, CDR2 YENEEA. Between the trimmed V and J ends, which lost 1 base and 4 bases, there was a span of 7 bases. The CDR3 length is 13 residues. The CDR3 region has the DNA TGTGCCAGCAGCTTAGGAACCTCCACTGAAGCTTTCTTT. Protein sequence: CASSLGTSTEAFF.

This clonotype has at least ten counts. This chain connects TRBV19 to TRBJ1-1; D call uncertain. The V gene's germline CDR1 is LNHDA and CDR2 SQIVND (reference sequence). This CDR3 region has 13 residues. V lost 5 bases, J lost 0 bases, and 7 bases lay in between. The CDR3 region has the DNA TGTGCCAGTAGTGACACCTTGAACACTGAAGCTTTCTTT. Translating it yields CASSDTLNTEAFF.

This clonotype was observed many times. The chain carries TRBV7-6 and TRBJ2-1; 7 positions agree with TRBD2. The germline V gene has CDR1 SGHVS and CDR2 FNYEAQ. Trimming cost V 4 bases and J 12 bases; bases outside gene matches: 12. This CDR3 has 14 residues. The DNA of the CDR3 is TGTGCCAGCAGCTCTCCGACTAGCCCCCCGGGGCAGTTCTTC. Its protein product is CASSSPTSPPGQFF. Full variable domain (rest looked up from reference TRBV7-6 and TRBJ2-1): GAGVSQSPRYKVTKRGQDVALRCDPISGHVSLYWYRQALGQGPEFLTYFNYEAQQDKSGLPNDRFSAERPEGSISTLTIQRTEQRDSAMYRCASSSPTSPPGQFFGPGTRLTVL.

This clonotype was seen repeatedly, ten times or more. CDR3 DNA sequence: TGTGCCAGCAGCTTAAATAATGGGGGAAACTTCTATGGCTACACCTTC. It encodes CASSLNNGGNFYGYTF. V is TRBV7-8 and J is TRBJ1-2; D might be TRBD1 (5 bases). Germline V CDR1 and CDR2: SGHVS, FQNEAQ. This CDR3 has 16 amino acids. Between the trimmed V and J ends, which lost 2 bases and 4 bases, there was a span of 17 bases.

This clonotype was seen repeatedly, ten times or more. The V call is TRBV20-1, the J call TRBJ1-6; D unclear. Per germline, CDR1 DFQATT and CDR2 SNEGSKA (reference sequence). The CDR3 totals 18 residues. V was clipped by 5 bases and J by 0 bases, with 20 bases between them. The CDR3 sequence: CSALEPPRGFSYNSPLHF. CDR3 sequence (DNA): TGCAGTGCTCTCGAACCTCCACGGGGTTTCTCCTATAATTCACCCCTCCACTTT.

This clonotype was observed at least ten times. The CDR3 here is CASRPPPGGRETQYF. In DNA, the CDR3 is TGTGCCAGCAGACCCCCCCCGGGGGGGAGGGAGACCCAGTACTTC. This chain uses TRBV12-3 or TRBV12-4 with TRBJ2-5, with 8 nucleotides matching TRBD2. The J segment lost 5 bases and the V segment lost 6 bases, leaving 11 bases of the junction unmatched. CDR3 size: 15 residues.

This clonotype was recorded at least ten times. This sequence joins TRBV6-2 or TRBV6-3 and TRBJ1-5, with 10 bases matching TRBD1. The CDR3 is 13 residues long. V shed 8 bases and J 5 bases; nucleotides not matched to a gene: 3. Germline assignment: CDR1 MNHEY and CDR2 SVGEGT. The CDR3 spells CASGTGEDQPQHF. In nucleotides, the CDR3 is TGTGCCAGCGGGACAGGGGAGGATCAGCCCCAGCATTTT.

This clonotype was seen at least ten times. The chain recombines TRBV7-9 with TRBJ2-1, with D perhaps TRBD2 (5 bases). The V gene lost 4 bases and the J gene lost 0 bases, with 10 bases spanning the gap. The V gene's germline CDR1 is SEHNR and CDR2 FQNEAQ (reference sequence). The CDR3 consists of 15 residues. Here the CDR3 DNA reads TGTGCCAGCAGCTCGCCACTAGACTCCTACAATGAGCAGTTCTTC. Amino acids: CASSSPLDSYNEQFF.

The chain couples TRBV5-1 to TRBJ2-2, with 10 bases aligning to TRBD2. The germline V gene has CDR1 SGHRS and CDR2 YFSETQ. This CDR3 region has 15 residues. Trimming removed 5 bases from V and 8 bases from J; junction bases left unmatched: 9. CDR3 sequence: CASRPLAGLSGELFF. The CDR3 bases are TGCGCCAGCAGACCACTAGCGGGGTTATCTGGGGAGCTGTTTTTT.

This clonotype was observed at least ten times. V is TRBV29-1 and J is TRBJ2-5; 10 positions match TRBD1. There are 14 residues in the CDR3. V gave up 7 bases and J gave up 7 bases; unmatched junction bases: 12. Per germline, CDR1 SQVTM and CDR2 ANQGSEA. CDR3 region: CSADVGQGEGTQYF. As DNA, the CDR3 is TGCAGCGCTGACGTCGGACAGGGGGAAGGGACCCAGTACTTC.

This clonotype was observed at least ten times. Here the CDR3 reads CASSWTGQGTYNEQFF. Here the CDR3 DNA reads TGTGCCAGTAGTTGGACGGGACAGGGAACCTACAATGAGCAGTTCTTC. The chain is built from TRBV19 and TRBJ2-1, with TRBD1 matching 9 bases. After removal of 5 bases from V and 2 bases from J, the junction contained 7 bases not matched to a gene. Germline V gene data show CDR1 as LNHDA and CDR2 as SQIVND (reference sequence). CDR3 length: 16 amino acids.

The sample holds a few counts of this clonotype. As DNA, the CDR3 is TGTGCCAGCAGCTTGACAGGGGGCCCCGAGCAGTACGTC. Protein sequence: CASSLTGGPEQYV. The chain employs TRBV7-9 and TRBJ2-7; 10 bases line up with TRBD1. From germline, CDR1 is SEHNR and CDR2 FQNEAQ (reference sequence). This CDR3 has 13 amino acids. V lost 3 bases and J lost 6; bases outside the gene matches: 2.

There are many counts of this clonotype. CDR3 bases: TGTGCCAGCTCAGGTGTAGGGGGAGAGACCCAGTACTTC. This gives the protein CASSGVGGETQYF. This chain joins TRBV28 and TRBJ2-5, with a tentative D call TRBD1 (6 bases). From germline, CDR1 is MDHEN and CDR2 SYDVKM. The CDR3 has 13 residues. V dropped 8 bases and J dropped 4 bases, with 14 bases sitting between them.

This clonotype has at least ten counts. The V gene is TRBV6-5, the J gene TRBJ2-3, with D maybe TRBD1 (6 bases). Trimming took 1 base from V and 8 from J, leaving 22 bases between them. This CDR3 region has 17 residues. From germline, CDR1 is MNHEY and CDR2 SVGAGI. The DNA for the CDR3 is TGTGCCAGCAGTTACTTGGGGCAGGACAGAGTTCCACCTACGCAGTATTTT. It specifies CASSYLGQDRVPPTQYF.

This clonotype was counted at least ten times. The rearrangement uses TRBV4-1 and TRBJ2-5; D not certain. The germline V gene has CDR1 MGHRA and CDR2 YSYEKL. The CDR3 runs 13 residues. The V end was cut by 1 base, the J end by 5 bases, with 8 bases between. The DNA of the CDR3 is TGCGCCAGCAGCCAAGGGGTGGACGAGACCCAGTACTTC. It yields the protein CASSQGVDETQYF.

The V gene is TRBV5-5, the J gene TRBJ1-4; maybe TRBD1 (5 bases). V lost 2 bases and J 0 bases, leaving 11 bases between the germline ends. Looked up from germline, CDR1 is SGHKS and CDR2 is YYEKEE (reference sequence). The CDR3 is 16 residues long. The DNA for the CDR3 is TGTGCCAGCAGCTTTGCCCTGACAGCAACTAATGAAAAACTGTTTTTT. This translates into CASSFALTATNEKLFF.

For this clonotype: A much larger clone lies a single base off, so this may be a read error. The J gene is TRBJ2-1, the V gene TRBV24-1; D is perhaps TRBD2 (6 bases). V was cut by 7 bases and J by 3 bases, with 12 bases left in between. Germline V CDR1 and CDR2: KGHDR, SFDVKD. The CDR3 runs to 14 residues. The CDR3, as DNA: TGTGCCACCAGGACAGCGGGTAACTACAATGAGCAGTTCTTC. Its protein is CATRTAGNYNEQFF.

This clonotype was picked up many times. V usage is TRBV29-1 and J usage is TRBJ2-3, with 9 bases lining up with TRBD2. The CDR3 consists of 13 residues. V shed 2 bases, J shed 8 bases, and the junction held 5 bases outside the gene matches. Germline CDR1 SQVTM, CDR2 ANQGSEA. In nucleotides, the CDR3 is TGCAGCGTTGAACTAGCGGGGCACGGTACGCAGTATTTT. Its translation: CSVELAGHGTQYF.

This clonotype was seen at least ten times. No conserved phenylalanine or tryptophan is present at the end of the CDR3, so a read error is the likely explanation. No DNA is shown, since the ends of the CDR3 on it are uncertain; the CDR3 is the one TCRdb lists. The chain employs TRBV12-3 or TRBV12-4 and TRBJ1-2; TRBD1 reflects the table's D call only, with no check against the DNA. The CDR3 spans 8 amino acids, including both terminal residues. Here the CDR3 reads CARTPACL.

Ten or more counts support this clonotype. The chain uses TRBV15 and TRBJ2-1; D might be TRBD1 (5 bases). The germline V gene encodes CDR1 LNHNV and CDR2 YYDKDF (reference sequence). The CDR3 runs to 14 residues. V was shortened by 5 bases and J by 0 bases, with 8 bases between the two germline ends. CDR3 protein: CATSDSSSYNEQFF. For the CDR3, the DNA is TGTGCCACCAGCGACAGCTCCTCCTACAATGAGCAGTTCTTC.

This clonotype was counted many times. A junction end diverges from the germline sequence, so it may reflect a read error. The V and J genes are TRBV7-6 and TRBJ2-1, with 8 bases identical to TRBD2. The CDR3 is 15 amino acids. The germline V gene encodes CDR1 SGHVS and CDR2 FNYEAQ. The CDR3 spells CASSLALGLVNEQFF. The CDR3, as DNA: TGTGCCAGCAGCCTAGCCCTGGGACTAGTGAATGAGCAGTTCTTC.

This clonotype turned up a few times. This chain links TRBV2 with TRBJ2-5; 8 bases match TRBD1. Germline CDR1 and CDR2: SNHLY and FYNNEI. The CDR3 is made up of 14 amino acids. The V gene end was trimmed by 1 base and the J gene end by 2 bases; junction bases not matched to a gene: 0. The CDR3 coding sequence is TGTGCCAGCAGTGAAGGGACAGGGCAAGAGACCCAGTACTTC. It is translated as CASSEGTGQETQYF.

This clonotype was detected many times. This chain connects TRBV3-1 to TRBJ2-5; tentative D call: TRBD1 (7 bases). V was clipped by 0 bases and J by 4 bases, with 12 bases between them. The germline CDR1 and CDR2 sequences are LGHDT and YNNKEL (reference sequence). This CDR3 has 15 amino acids. CDR3 sequence (DNA): TGTGCCAGCAGCCAAGAGGAGGGGGCCGGAGAGACCCAGTACTTC. Translation: CASSQEEGAGETQYF.

V and J are TRBV7-9 and TRBJ1-6; D might be TRBD1 (5 bases). The CDR3 length is 15 residues. Germline V gene lookup returns CDR1 SEHNR and CDR2 FQNEAQ (reference sequence). V dropped 5 bases and J dropped 9 bases, with 17 bases sitting between them. The CDR3 spells CASSLTDPASSPLHF. The CDR3 DNA follows: TGTGCCAGCAGCCTGACAGATCCTGCGAGTTCACCCCTCCACTTT.

This clonotype appeared a few times. The CDR3 loop reads CSVEDRTDGDEQFF. CDR3 nucleotide sequence: TGCAGCGTTGAAGATCGGACCGACGGGGATGAGCAGTTCTTC. The chain joins TRBV29-1 to TRBJ2-1; D perhaps matches TRBD2 (5 bases). Between the trimmed V and J ends, which lost 0 bases and 8 bases, there was a span of 14 bases. CDR1 is SQVTM, CDR2 ANQGSEA, per germline. CDR3 length: 14 residues.

This chain joins TRBV19 and TRBJ2-3; D ambiguous. The CDR3 runs 14 residues. V lost 3 bases and J lost 0, with 7 bases in between. Germline CDR1 is LNHDA and CDR2 is SQIVND (reference sequence). For the CDR3, the DNA is TGTGCCAGTAGTATGTGGCAGAGCACAGATACGCAGTATTTT. This sequence encodes CASSMWQSTDTQYF.

The sample holds many counts of this clonotype. This rearrangement joins TRBV6-4 to TRBJ2-2; D is ambiguous. Trimming stripped 0 bases from V and 4 bases from J, with 3 bases between. Germline-derived CDR1 and CDR2 are MRHNA and SNTAGT. The CDR3 covers 13 residues. CDR3: CASSDSATGELFF. CDR3 DNA: TGTGCCAGCAGTGACTCGGCCACCGGGGAGCTGTTTTTT.